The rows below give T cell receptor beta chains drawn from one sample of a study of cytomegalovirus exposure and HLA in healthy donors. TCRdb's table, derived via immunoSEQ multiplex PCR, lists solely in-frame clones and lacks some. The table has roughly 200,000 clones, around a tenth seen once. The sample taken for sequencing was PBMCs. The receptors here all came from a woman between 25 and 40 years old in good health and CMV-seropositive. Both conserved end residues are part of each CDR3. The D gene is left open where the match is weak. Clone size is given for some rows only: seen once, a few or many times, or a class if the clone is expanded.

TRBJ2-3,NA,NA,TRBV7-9,TGTGCCAGCAGCTCGCGAGCTAGCACAGATACGCAGTATTTT,CASSSRASTDTQYF
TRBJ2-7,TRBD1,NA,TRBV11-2,TGTGCCAGCAGGTCCCCGGGACAGGGAAACGAGCAGTACTTC,CASRSPGQGNEQYF
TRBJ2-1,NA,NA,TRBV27,TGTGCCAGCAGTTTCTTCTCGGGGTCCCGCTCCTACAATGAGCAGTTCTTC,CASSFFSGSRSYNEQFF
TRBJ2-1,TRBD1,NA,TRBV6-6,TGTGCCAGCACCTACAGGGGGCTAGTCCATGAGCAGTTCTTC,CASTYRGLVHEQFF
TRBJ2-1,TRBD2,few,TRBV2,TGTTCCATTTGGCCAACAACCGGGACTAGCGGGTCTAGCTCCTACAATGAGCAGTTCTTC,CSIWPTTGTSGSSSYNEQFF
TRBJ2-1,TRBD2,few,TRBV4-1,TGCGCCAGCAGCCGGGCCGGGACTAGCAGGGGTCGGTTCTTC,CASSRAGTSRGRFF
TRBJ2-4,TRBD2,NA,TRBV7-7,TGTGCCAGCAGCTTAGGGGAGGCTAGCGGATTAGCCAAAAACATTCAGTACTTC,CASSLGEASGLAKNIQYF
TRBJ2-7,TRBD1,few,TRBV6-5,TGTGCCAGCAGTTGGACGGGACAGACTCACGAGCAGTACTTC,CASSWTGQTHEQYF
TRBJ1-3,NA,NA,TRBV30,TGTGCCTGGAGTGTGAGTTTCCCTGGAAACACCATATATTTT,CAWSVSFPGNTIYF
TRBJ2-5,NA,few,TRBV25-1,TGTGCCAGCAGTGATTCCTATTACCCCGCGAACCAAGAGACCCAGTACTTC,CASSDSYYPANQETQYF
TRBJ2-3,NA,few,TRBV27,TGTGCCAGCAGTTTATTAGCCACAGATACGCAGTATTTT,CASSLLATDTQYF
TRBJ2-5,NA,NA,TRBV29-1,TGCAGCGTTAAGCTGACGACAGGTTACCAAGAGACCCAGTACTTC,CSVKLTTGYQETQYF